This TCR beta chain emerged from a study of OX40 agonist ivuxolimab in advanced cancers. Study overall: An agonistic human IgG2 monoclonal antibody against OX40 (CD134) was given. Prior checkpoint blockade (anti-PD-1, anti-PD-L1 or anti-CTLA-4) was permitted; approximately 40% had it.

Study-wide findings and caveats: Relative to CD4+ cells, CD8+ T cells on average had more expanded clones.

About this clone: The antigen is undetermined.

Profiling relied on immunoSEQ multiplex PCR, and the TCRdb table lists in-frame clones only, not all of them. The data contain some 90,000 clones, approximately 90% of them seen just once; the ten biggest clones take up around 0.86%. V trimming: 3 bases; J trimming: 2 bases; junction bases outside the gene matches: 8. CDR1 is LNHDA, CDR2 SQIVND, per germline (reference sequence). The CDR3 runs 16 residues. This TCR was sampled from an adult with an advanced solid tumor such as melanoma, head and neck, liver or kidney cancer. This chain connects TRBV19 to TRBJ1-2; TRBD1 agrees at 8 bases. The sample here was CD4+ or CD8+ T cells sorted from blood, taken in a trial of the OX40 agonist ivuxolimab. The CDR3 coding sequence is TGTGCCAGTAGTATGCAGGGGGCGATGGGAAACTATGGCTACACCTTC. It codes for CASSMQGAMGNYGYTF.